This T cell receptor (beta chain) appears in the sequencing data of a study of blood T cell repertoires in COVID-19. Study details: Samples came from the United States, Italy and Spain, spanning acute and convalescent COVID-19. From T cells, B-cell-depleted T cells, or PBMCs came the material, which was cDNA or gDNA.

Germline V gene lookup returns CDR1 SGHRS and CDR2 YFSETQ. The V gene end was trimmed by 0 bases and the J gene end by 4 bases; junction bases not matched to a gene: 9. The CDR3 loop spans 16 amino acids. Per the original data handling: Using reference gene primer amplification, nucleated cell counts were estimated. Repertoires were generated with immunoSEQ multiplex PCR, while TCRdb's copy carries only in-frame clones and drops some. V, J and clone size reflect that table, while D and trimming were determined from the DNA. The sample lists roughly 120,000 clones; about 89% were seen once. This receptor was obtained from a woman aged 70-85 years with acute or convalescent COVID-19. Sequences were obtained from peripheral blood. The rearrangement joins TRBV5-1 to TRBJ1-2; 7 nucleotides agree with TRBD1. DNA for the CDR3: TGCGCCAGCAGCTTGGGGGACAGCGGATCTCCCTATGGCTACACCTTC. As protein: CASSLGDSGSPYGYTF. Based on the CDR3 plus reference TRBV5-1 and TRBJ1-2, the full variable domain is KAGVTQTPRYLIKTRGQQVTLSCSPISGHRSVSWYQQTPGQGLQFLFEYFSETQRNKGNFPGRFSGRQFSNSRSEMNVSTLELGDSALYLCASSLGDSGSPYGYTFGSGTRLTVV.